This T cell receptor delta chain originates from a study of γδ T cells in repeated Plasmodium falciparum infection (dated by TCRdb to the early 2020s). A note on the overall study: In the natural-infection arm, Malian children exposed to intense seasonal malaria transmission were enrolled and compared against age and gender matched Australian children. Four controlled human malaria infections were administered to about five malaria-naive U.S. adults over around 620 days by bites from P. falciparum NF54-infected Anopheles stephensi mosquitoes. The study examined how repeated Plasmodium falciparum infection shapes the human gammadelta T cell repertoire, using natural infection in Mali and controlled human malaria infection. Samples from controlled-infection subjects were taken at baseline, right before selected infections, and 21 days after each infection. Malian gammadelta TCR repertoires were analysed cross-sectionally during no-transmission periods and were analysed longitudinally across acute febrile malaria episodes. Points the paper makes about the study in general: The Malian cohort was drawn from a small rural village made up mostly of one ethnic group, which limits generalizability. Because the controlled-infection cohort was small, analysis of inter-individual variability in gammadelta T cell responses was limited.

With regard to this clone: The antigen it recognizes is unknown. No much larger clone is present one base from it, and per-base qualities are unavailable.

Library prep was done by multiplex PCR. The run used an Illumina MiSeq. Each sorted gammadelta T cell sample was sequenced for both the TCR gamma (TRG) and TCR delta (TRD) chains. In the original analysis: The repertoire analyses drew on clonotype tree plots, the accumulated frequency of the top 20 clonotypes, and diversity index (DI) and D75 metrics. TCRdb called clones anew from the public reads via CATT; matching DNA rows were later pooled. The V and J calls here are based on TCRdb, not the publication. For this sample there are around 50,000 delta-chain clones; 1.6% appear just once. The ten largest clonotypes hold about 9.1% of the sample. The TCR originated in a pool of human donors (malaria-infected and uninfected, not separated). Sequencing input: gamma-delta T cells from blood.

The CDR3: CALGELRGELGDVTDKLIF. The DNA is as follows: TGTGCTCTTGGGGAACTTCGAGGTGAACTGGGGGATGTCACCGATAAACTCATCTTT. The sequence joins TRDV1 to TRDJ1; the central 10 bases match TRDD3. The J gene, left out of TCRdb, was set here by checking the DNA against germline. Ends trimmed: V by 0 bases, J by 1 base; bases unmatched to a gene: 11. The germline V gene encodes CDR1 TSWWSYY and CDR2 QGS. The CDR3 measures 19 amino acids from cysteine to phenylalanine. The read is trimmed to its CDR3 DNA, 57 bases read in frame from base 1.